One sample yielded the 10 T cell receptor beta chains listed below, sequenced in a study of cytomegalovirus exposure and HLA in healthy donors. Amplification used 60 Vbeta primers and 13 Jbeta primers. Assay used: immunoSEQ multiplex PCR; TCRdb lists only in-frame clones, some missing. Here the sample spans more than 95,000 clones, 64% being singletons. Sequencing was performed on PBMCs. The origin of the receptors is a man aged 60-69 years in good health and CMV-seronegative.

This chain joins TRBV2 and TRBJ1-3, with D perhaps matching TRBD1 (6 bases). Germline V gives CDR1 SNHLY, CDR2 FYNNEI. This CDR3 contains 15 residues. V shed 3 bases and J shed 9 bases, with 18 bases lying between them. The CDR3 sequence: CASSDDSQGYSTIYF. Here the CDR3 DNA reads TGTGCCAGCAGTGATGACTCACAGGGTTACAGCACCATATATTTT.

The chain carries TRBV9 and TRBJ2-3, with 11 bases aligning to TRBD2. Germline V gene data show CDR1 as SGDLS and CDR2 as YYNGEE. J lost 4 bases, V lost 4 bases, and 11 bases had no gene match. The length of the CDR3 is 17 residues. The CDR3 reads CASSLTILAGGPDTQYF. The CDR3, as DNA: TGTGCCAGCAGCCTAACGATCCTAGCGGGAGGACCAGATACGCAGTATTTT. Complete variable domain (other parts from reference TRBV9 and TRBJ2-3): DSGVTQTPKHLITATGQRVTLRCSPRSGDLSVYWYQQSLDQGLQFLIQYYNGEERAKGNILERFSAQQFPDLHSELNLSSLELGDSALYFCASSLTILAGGPDTQYFGPGTRLTVL.

Points on this clone: Other DNA sequences within the sample encode an identical CDR3. The chain has TRBV5-1 and TRBJ2-7; the match to TRBD1 covers 10 bases. The CDR3 has 14 amino acids. With V trimmed by 4 bases and J by 4 bases, 5 bases remained unmatched. Germline assignment: CDR1 SGHRS and CDR2 YFSETQ. CDR3 sequence: CASSKDRGTYEQYF. Written as DNA, the CDR3 is TGCGCCAGCAGCAAGGACAGGGGGACGTACGAGCAGTACTTC.

This sequence joins TRBV7-7 and TRBJ2-2; D is possibly TRBD1 (5 bases). The CDR3 is made up of 14 amino acids. V lost 6 bases and J lost 4, with 12 bases in between. The germline CDR1 and CDR2 sequences are SSHAT and FNYEAQ (reference sequence). CDR3 sequence (DNA): TGTGCCAGCAGTAAGGTCCAGGGCACCGGGGAGCTGTTTTTT. Its translation is CASSKVQGTGELFF.

The chain combines TRBV18 with TRBJ1-5, with TRBD1 identical over 7 bases. The CDR3 length is 16 residues. Germline CDR1 is KGHSH and CDR2 is LQKENI. The V gene end was trimmed by 2 bases and the J gene end by 4 bases; junction bases not matched to a gene: 8. The DNA for the CDR3 is TGTGCCAGCTCACCAAATACCGGGACAGCTAATCAGCCCCAGCATTTT. It is translated as CASSPNTGTANQPQHF.

This clone is judged medium-sized. The chain couples TRBV11-3 to TRBJ2-7, with 10 bases identical to TRBD2. Looked up from germline, CDR1 is SGHNT and CDR2 is YENEEA. The CDR3 loop spans 17 amino acids. V was pared by 5 bases and J by 3 bases, with 13 bases of the junction left unmatched. The CDR3 protein is CASSNRDDGLADYEQYF. The CDR3 bases are TGTGCCAGCAGCAACCGGGACGACGGACTAGCGGACTACGAGCAGTACTTC.

The V and J genes are TRBV13 and TRBJ2-2, with D perhaps TRBD1 (6 bases). Germline CDR1 is PRHDT and CDR2 is FYEKMQ (reference sequence). The CDR3 runs to 14 residues. Trimming pared 3 bases from V and 2 bases from J, leaving 7 bases between. DNA for the CDR3: TGTGCCAGCAGCTTGGACAGCAACACCGGGGAGCTGTTTTTT. Its translation: CASSLDSNTGELFF.

This clone was counted once. The chain combines TRBV11-1 with TRBJ2-3, with 8 nucleotides matching TRBD1. The CDR3 is made up of 17 amino acids. Germline V lookup: CDR1 SGHAT, CDR2 FQDESV (reference sequence). The V segment lost 3 bases and the J segment 0 bases; nucleotides outside the gene matches: 8. CDR3 sequence: CASSLSRGPVSTDTQYF. CDR3 nucleotide sequence: TGTGCCAGCAGCTTGTCCAGGGGGCCTGTCAGCACAGATACGCAGTATTTT.

The CDR3 nucleotides are TGTGCCATCAGTGGGGGGGCCGGGGAGCTGTTTTTT. Translating it yields CAISGGAGELFF. The V gene is TRBV10-3, the J gene TRBJ2-2; tentatively, D is TRBD2 (6 bases). The CDR3 length is 12 residues. V was pared by 4 bases and J by 6 bases, with 6 bases between. Germline CDR1 is ENHRY and CDR2 is SYGVKD.

This chain connects TRBV9 to TRBJ1-1, with D hard to call. The V gene's germline CDR1 is SGDLS and CDR2 YYNGEE. The CDR3 has 15 residues. Trimming pared 5 bases from V and 1 base from J, leaving 15 bases between. CDR3 nucleotides: TGTGCCAGCAGTTCAAAAGGACGGGAGAACACTGAAGCTTTCTTT. It translates to CASSSKGRENTEAFF.